This T cell receptor (beta chain) was sequenced for a study of T cell responses to AZD1222 COVID-19 vaccine. Concerning this clone itself: Its antigen remains unidentified.

The data were produced by immunoSEQ multiplex PCR, yet TCRdb's version contains in-frame clones alone and is incomplete. Found here are around 200,000 clones, about 93% of them singletons; the top ten hold under 1.1%. Study findings and constraints: The span of vaccine-associated CD4 TCRs extended across spike, with dominance at 160-218 and 743-854. Baseline seropositivity characterized only a handful of AZD1222 recipients. Clonal diversity was possibly underestimated; the donors were predominantly white British and more often female.

V dropped 8 bases and J dropped 2 bases, with 16 bases sitting between them. This CDR3 region has 16 residues. The V gene's germline CDR1 is SNHLY and CDR2 FYNNEI. The receptor's source is an adult who received the MenACWY meningococcal vaccine as a control. The chain recombines TRBV2 with TRBJ1-6, with no clear D. This material consisted of peripheral blood, taken 28 days after the second dose of the MenACWY control vaccine. CDR3 DNA: TGTGCCAGCCAACCCAGGAGGGATCCCTATAATTCACCCCTCCACTTT. Translating it yields CASQPRRDPYNSPLHF.